The T cell receptor (beta chain) under discussion was sequenced for a study of cytomegalovirus exposure and HLA in healthy donors. PCR involved 60 Vbeta and 13 Jbeta primers. Assay used: immunoSEQ multiplex PCR; TCRdb lists only in-frame clones, some missing. The table lists 150,000 to 200,000 clones. Points on this clone: The antigen is unknown.

Study-level findings and limits: Earlier analysis found most TCR beta V segments productive about 87% or about 30% of the time. As a later analysis showed, a missense DCLRE1C variant was linked to trimming of TCR beta V- and J-genes. Donors were assumed by presence/absence analyses to have roughly uniform sequencing depth. There were under 200 TCR beta chains listed as cytomegalovirus-associated.

Trimming removed 3 bases at V and 5 bases at J, with 14 bases between. The CDR3 sequence is 14 residues long. CDR1 is SGHTS and CDR2 is YDEGEE in the germline V gene. The rearrangement joins TRBV5-8 to TRBJ1-2; D is unclear. The receptor's source is a woman aged 60-70 years in good health and CMV-seronegative. The sample comprised PBMCs. CDR3 sequence: CASSSSLAVYGYTF. The CDR3, as DNA: TGTGCCAGCAGCTCTTCACTCGCCGTTTATGGCTACACCTTC.